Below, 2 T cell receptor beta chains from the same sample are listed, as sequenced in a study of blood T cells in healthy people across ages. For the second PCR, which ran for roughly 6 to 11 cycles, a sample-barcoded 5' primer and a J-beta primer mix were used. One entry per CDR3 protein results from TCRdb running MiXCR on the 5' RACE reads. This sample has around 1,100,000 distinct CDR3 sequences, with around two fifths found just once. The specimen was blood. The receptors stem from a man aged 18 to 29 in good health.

The CDR3: CASSVGNYEQFF. Written as DNA, the CDR3 is TGTGCCAGCAGCGTAGGTAACTATGAGCAGTTCTTC. The rearrangement links TRBV9 to TRBJ2-1; D ambiguous. This CDR3 comprises 12 residues. Germline assignment: CDR1 SGDLS and CDR2 YYNGEE. Deletions cut 0 bases from V and 8 bases from J, with 6 bases between.

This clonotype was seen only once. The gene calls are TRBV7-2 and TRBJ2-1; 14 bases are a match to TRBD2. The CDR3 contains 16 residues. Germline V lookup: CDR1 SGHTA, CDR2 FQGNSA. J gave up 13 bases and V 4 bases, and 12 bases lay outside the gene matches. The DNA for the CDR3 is TGTGCCAGCAGCTCAGGGGGGACTAGCGGGGGAGAGACCCAGTTCTTC. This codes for CASSSGGTSGGETQFF.